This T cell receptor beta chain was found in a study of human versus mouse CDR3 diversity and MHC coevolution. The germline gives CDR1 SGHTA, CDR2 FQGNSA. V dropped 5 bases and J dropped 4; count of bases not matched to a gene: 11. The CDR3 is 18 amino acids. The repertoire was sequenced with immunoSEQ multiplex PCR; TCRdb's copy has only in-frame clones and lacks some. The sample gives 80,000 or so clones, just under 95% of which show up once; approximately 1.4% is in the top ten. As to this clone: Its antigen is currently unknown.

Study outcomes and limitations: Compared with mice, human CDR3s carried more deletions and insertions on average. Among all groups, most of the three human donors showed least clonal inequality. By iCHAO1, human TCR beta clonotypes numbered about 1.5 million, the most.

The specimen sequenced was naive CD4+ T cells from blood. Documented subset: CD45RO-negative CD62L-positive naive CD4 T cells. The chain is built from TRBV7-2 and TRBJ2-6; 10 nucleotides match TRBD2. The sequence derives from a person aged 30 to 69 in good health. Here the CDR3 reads CASSPALAGAAGANVLTF. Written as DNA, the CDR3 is TGTGCCAGCAGCCCTGCCCTAGCGGGAGCTGCCGGGGCCAACGTCCTGACTTTC.